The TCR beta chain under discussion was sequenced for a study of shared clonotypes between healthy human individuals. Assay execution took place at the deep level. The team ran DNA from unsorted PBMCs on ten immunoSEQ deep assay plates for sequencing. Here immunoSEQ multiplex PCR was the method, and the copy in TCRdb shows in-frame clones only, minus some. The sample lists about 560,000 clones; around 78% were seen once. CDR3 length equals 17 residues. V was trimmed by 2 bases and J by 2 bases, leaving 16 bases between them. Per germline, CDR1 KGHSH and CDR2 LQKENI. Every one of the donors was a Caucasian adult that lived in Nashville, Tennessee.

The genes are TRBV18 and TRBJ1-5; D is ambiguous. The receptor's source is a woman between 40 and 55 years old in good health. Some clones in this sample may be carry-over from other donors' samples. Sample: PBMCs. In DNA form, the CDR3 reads TGTGCCAGCTCACCATTTTCCACTCAAGCCGGCAATCAGCCCCAGCATTTT. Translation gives CASSPFSTQAGNQPQHF.